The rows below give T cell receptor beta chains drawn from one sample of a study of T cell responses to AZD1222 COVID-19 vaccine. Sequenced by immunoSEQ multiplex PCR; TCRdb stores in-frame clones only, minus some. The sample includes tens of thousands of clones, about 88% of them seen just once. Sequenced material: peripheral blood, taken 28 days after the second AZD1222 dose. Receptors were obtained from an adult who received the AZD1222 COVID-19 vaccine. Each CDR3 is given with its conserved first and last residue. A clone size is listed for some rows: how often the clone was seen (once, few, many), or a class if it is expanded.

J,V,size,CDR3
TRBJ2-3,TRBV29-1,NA,CSGKRLAGEDTQYF
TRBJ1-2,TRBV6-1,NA,CASSETEQDGYTF
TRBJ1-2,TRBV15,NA,CATSRGSGQGYGYTF
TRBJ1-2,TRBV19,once,CASSPGPLGPVYGYTF
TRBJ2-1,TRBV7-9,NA,CASSWIAGGPEEQFF
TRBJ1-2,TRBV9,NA,CASSTDPGRNYGYTF
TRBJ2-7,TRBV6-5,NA,CASTYRIYEQYF
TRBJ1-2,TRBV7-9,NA,CASSRQDAGGYTF
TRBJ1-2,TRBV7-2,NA,CASSLGTGGNYGYTF
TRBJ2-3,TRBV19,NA,CASSRERRTDTQYF
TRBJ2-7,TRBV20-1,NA,CSGRATYEQYF
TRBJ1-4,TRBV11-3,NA,CASRASRGEKLFF
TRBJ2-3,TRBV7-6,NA,CASSPGLAGLVDTQYF
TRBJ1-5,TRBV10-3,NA,CAISDRTYQPQHF
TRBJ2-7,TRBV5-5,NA,CASSLGGLYEQYF
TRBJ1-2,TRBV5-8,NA,CASSSGGFRGYTF
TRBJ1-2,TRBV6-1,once,CASSEALFGAANYGYTF
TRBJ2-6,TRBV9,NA,CASSVAAGANVLTF
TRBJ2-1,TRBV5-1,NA,CASSLEALSKQFF
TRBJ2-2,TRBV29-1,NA,CSVVPFSGVNTGELFF
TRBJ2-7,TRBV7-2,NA,CASSSRGHQYF
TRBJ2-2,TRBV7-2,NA,CASSHAGTSGSNTGELFF
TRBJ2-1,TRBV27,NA,CASPLGASGSNEQFF
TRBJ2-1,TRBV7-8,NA,CASSLAQVGAGFGSYNEQFF
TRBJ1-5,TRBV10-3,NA,CAISQGGISNQPQHF
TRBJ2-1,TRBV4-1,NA,CASSQAPRDLQFF
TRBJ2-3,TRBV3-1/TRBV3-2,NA,CASSYHLAGAGDTQYF
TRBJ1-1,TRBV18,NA,CASRETALDLRAFF
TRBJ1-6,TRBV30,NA,CASTEPSSYNSPLHF